These 7 T cell receptor beta chains came from one sample sequenced in a study of blood T cell repertoires in COVID-19. Produced via immunoSEQ multiplex PCR; TCRdb's table is partial and in-frame only. Among 350,000 to 500,000 clones listed, approximately 91% were seen once. The sequencing input was PBMCs or T cells enriched from blood (not recorded which). The receptors here all came from a woman between 18 and 30 years old who had been exposed to COVID-19.

The chain couples TRBV11-3 to TRBJ2-7, with D maybe TRBD2 (6 bases). Germline CDR1 is SGHNT and CDR2 is YENEEA. This CDR3 region has 13 residues. V shed 5 bases and J shed 6 bases, with 14 bases lying between them. Here the CDR3 DNA reads TGTGCCAGCAGCGTGACTAGTTTGGGCGAGCAGTACTTC. Protein product: CASSVTSLGEQYF.

This chain connects TRBV2 to TRBJ2-7; tentative D call: TRBD2 (7 bases). The V gene lost 7 bases and the J gene lost 1 base, with 14 bases spanning the gap. The germline gives CDR1 SNHLY, CDR2 FYNNEI. The CDR3 sequence is 14 residues long. The CDR3 DNA reads TGTGCCAGCATAGGGGGGGGATCGTCCTACGAGCAGTACTTC. Protein: CASIGGGSSYEQYF.

The chain uses TRBV3-1 (or the pseudogene TRBV3-2) and TRBJ2-7, with D perhaps TRBD1 (6 bases). This CDR3 is built from 14 residues. Germline values: CDR1 LGHDT, CDR2 YNNKEL (reference sequence). The ends were cut back, 3 bases at V and 2 bases at J, with 11 bases in the middle. The CDR3 region has the DNA TGTGCCAGCAGCCAGCAGGGGCTCCCCTACGAGCAGTACTTC. Amino acid sequence: CASSQQGLPYEQYF.

The chain uses TRBV28 and TRBJ1-1, with D hard to call. Germline CDR1 and CDR2: MDHEN and SYDVKM. This CDR3 has 15 amino acids. Trimming took 6 bases from V and 2 from J, leaving 16 bases between them. The CDR3 spells CASRTQLGANTEAFF. CDR3 in DNA: TGTGCCAGCAGGACTCAACTTGGAGCTAACACTGAAGCTTTCTTT.

The V gene is TRBV9, the J gene TRBJ2-2; D is undetermined. The V gene's germline CDR1 is SGDLS and CDR2 YYNGEE. V dropped 7 bases and J dropped 3 bases, with 13 bases sitting between them. The CDR3 is 14 residues long. The CDR3 region has the DNA TGTGCCAGCCAAGAACGGAGTTACACCGGGGAGCTGTTTTTT. Amino acids: CASQERSYTGELFF.

The chain has TRBV6-1 and TRBJ2-3; 8 bases agree with TRBD2. Losses at the gene ends were 2 bases for V and 2 bases for J; bases not matched to a gene: 9. Per germline, CDR1 MNHNS and CDR2 SASEGT. The CDR3 runs 17 residues. This CDR3 is CASSEFSTSGYTDTQYF. The CDR3 DNA is TGTGCCAGCAGTGAATTCTCTACTAGCGGCTACACAGATACGCAGTATTTT.

This rearrangement joins TRBV3-1 (or the pseudogene TRBV3-2) to TRBJ2-2; D is undetermined. The V end was cut by 1 base, the J end by 5 bases, with 8 bases between. Germline-derived CDR1 and CDR2 are LGHDT and YNNKEL (reference sequence). The CDR3 is made up of 14 amino acids. CDR3 residues: CASSQVSLTGELFF. CDR3 bases: TGTGCCAGCAGCCAAGTTTCCCTTACCGGGGAGCTGTTTTTT.